Presented here are 17 T cell receptor beta chains from one specimen sequenced in a study of metastatic and nonmetastatic thyroid tumors. TCRdb re-clonotyped the PCR reads via MiXCR. The sample consists of approximately 9,000 clones, approximately 31% of them appearing once. Patients were all untreated before their thyroid surgery. The sample was adjacent normal tissue. Source of these receptors: a female donor with papillary thyroid cancer or a benign thyroid nodule (not recorded which). Some clones in this sample may be carry-over from other donors' samples.

By share of the sample, this clone is medium-sized (0.01 to 0.1%). The rearrangement uses TRBV7-2 and TRBJ2-1, with TRBD1 as a possible D gene (5 bases). CDR1 and CDR2 from the germline V gene are SGHTA and FQGNSA. This CDR3 contains 13 residues. Trimming removed 8 bases from V and 3 bases from J, with 11 bases in between. The CDR3 DNA follows: TGTGCCAGCGGGGCACGCTACTACAATGAGCAGTTCTTC. Amino acids: CASGARYYNEQFF.

The chain couples TRBV7-6 to TRBJ1-1; D perhaps matches TRBD1 (6 bases). From germline, CDR1 is SGHVS and CDR2 FNYEAQ. Deletions cut 7 bases from V and 11 bases from J, with 20 bases between. CDR3 length: 13 amino acids. This CDR3 is CASTRGGLDGAFF. The CDR3 DNA reads as TGTGCCAGCACTCGAGGGGGGTTGGATGGGGCTTTCTTT.

Comments on this clone: Other DNA sequences in the same sample also yield this CDR3. J is TRBJ2-7 and V is TRBV2; 8 positions agree with TRBD2. The CDR3 has 15 amino acids. Germline assignment: CDR1 SNHLY and CDR2 FYNNEI. After removal of 2 bases from V and 4 bases from J, the junction contained 7 bases not matched to a gene. The CDR3 region is CASSETGTRSYEQYF. For the CDR3, the DNA is TGTGCCAGCAGTGAAACCGGGACTAGGTCGTACGAGCAGTACTTC.

This clone is categorized as medium-sized. V and J are TRBV11-2 and TRBJ1-4; D may be TRBD1 (5 bases). This CDR3 is built from 15 residues. V dropped 4 bases and J dropped 8 bases, with 17 bases sitting between them. Germline V gene data show CDR1 as SGHAT and CDR2 as FQNNGV. The CDR3 DNA reads TGTGCCAGCAGCTCAAATCCTTTCGAGGGGGAAAAACTGTTTTTT. As protein: CASSSNPFEGEKLFF.

By share, this clone counts as medium-sized. The chain links TRBV2 to TRBJ1-2; no clear D gene. The CDR3 is 16 amino acids. V was pared by 0 bases and J by 0 bases, with 11 bases between. The germline gives CDR1 SNHLY, CDR2 FYNNEI. This chain's CDR3 is CASSEAEQKPNYGYTF. Here the CDR3 DNA reads TGTGCCAGCAGTGAAGCGGAGCAAAAACCTAACTATGGCTACACCTTC. The full variable domain, with the rest looked up from reference TRBV2 and TRBJ1-2, is EPEVTQTPSHQVTQMGQEVILRCVPISNHLYFYWYRQILGQKVEFLVSFYNNEISEKSEIFDDQFSVERPDGSNFTLKIRSTKLEDSAMYFCASSEAEQKPNYGYTFGSGTRLTVV.

On this clone: An end of the junction does not agree with germline; a read error may underlie this. V and J are TRBV4-3 and TRBJ2-7; D possibly corresponds to TRBD2 (5 bases). The CDR3 is 14 amino acids. CDR1 is LGHNA and CDR2 is YSLEER in the germline V gene. This CDR3 reads CPSSQWESSYEQYF. The CDR3 nucleotides are TGCCCCAGCAGCCAGTGGGAGAGCTCCTACGAGCAGTACTTC.

This clone has a handful of counts. V is TRBV20-1 and J is TRBJ1-1; 8 bases map to TRBD1. The germline V gene has CDR1 DFQATT and CDR2 SNEGSKA (reference sequence). The CDR3 contains 15 residues. V trimming: 3 bases; J trimming: 4 bases; junction bases outside the gene matches: 10. CDR3 sequence reads: CSASPPGTGGTEAFF. CDR3 in DNA: TGCAGTGCTAGCCCGCCCGGCACAGGGGGCACTGAAGCTTTCTTT.

Remarks on this clone: A junction end diverges from the germline sequence, so it may reflect a read error. The chain joins TRBV2 to TRBJ2-5, with TRBD2 identical over 7 bases. The CDR3 spans 16 residues. Germline lookup yields CDR1 SNHLY and CDR2 FYNNEI. CDR3 amino acids: CASSEALGGGQETQYF. The CDR3 bases are TGCGCCAGCAGTGAAGCGCTGGGCGGGGGCCAAGAGACCCAGTACTTC.

This clone was seen more than once but under ten times. The CDR3 sequence is CASRLGRQGADTGELFF. CDR3 DNA sequence: TGTGCCAGCAGGTTAGGGAGACAGGGGGCAGACACCGGGGAGCTGTTTTTT. This chain links TRBV27 with TRBJ2-2, with 10 bases lining up with TRBD1. V shed 6 bases, J shed 3 bases, and the junction held 10 bases outside the gene matches. There are 17 residues in the CDR3. Germline V gene sequence: CDR1 MNHEY, CDR2 SMNVEV (reference sequence).

This clone was counted between two and nine times. The sample contains more than one DNA sequence encoding this CDR3. This sequence joins TRBV5-1 and TRBJ1-1; 7 nucleotides line up with TRBD1. The CDR3 spans 15 residues. Trimming cost V 0 bases and J 0 bases; bases outside gene matches: 2. Germline loops: CDR1 SGHRS, CDR2 YFSETQ. The CDR3 region has the DNA TGCGCCAGCAGCTTGGTACAGGGGATGAACACTGAAGCTTTCTTT. This gives the protein CASSLVQGMNTEAFF.

The chain is built from TRBV7-2 and TRBJ1-6; a weak D match, TRBD1 (6 bases). V dropped 3 bases and J dropped 7 bases, with 10 bases sitting between them. The CDR3 extends over 14 amino acids. In germline, CDR1 is SGHTA, CDR2 FQGNSA. The CDR3 sequence is CASSFTGRNSPLHF. Here the CDR3 DNA reads TGTGCCAGCAGCTTTACAGGGAGGAATTCACCCCTCCACTTT.

The chain links TRBV3-1 to TRBJ2-7, with D possibly matching TRBD2 (5 bases). Germline CDR1 is LGHDT and CDR2 is YNNKEL (reference sequence). The CDR3 contains 13 residues. The germline V and J ends were trimmed by 4 bases and 4 bases, with 11 bases remaining between them. CDR3 sequence reads: CASSRAAEYEQYF. DNA of the CDR3: TGTGCCAGCAGCCGAGCAGCGGAATACGAGCAGTACTTC.

Within the sample, this clone is medium-sized. This sequence joins TRBV2 and TRBJ1-4; TRBD1 might be the D (6 bases). The CDR3 contains 12 residues. Germline V lookup: CDR1 SNHLY, CDR2 FYNNEI. Trimming removed 4 bases at V and 13 bases at J, with 13 bases between. The CDR3: CASSATGGGLFF. As DNA, the CDR3 is TGTGCCAGCAGTGCGACAGGAGGTGGACTGTTTTTT.

This clone is large. The gene calls are TRBV28 and TRBJ1-5; 7 nucleotides align to TRBD1. The germline CDR1 and CDR2 sequences are MDHEN and SYDVKM. V shed 4 bases and J 11 bases; nucleotides not matched to a gene: 14. This CDR3 comprises 15 residues. CDR3 protein: CASSYSTGESGTQHF. In DNA, the CDR3 is TGTGCCAGCAGTTACTCTACAGGGGAATCAGGGACCCAGCATTTT. Variable domain in full (rest from reference TRBV28 and TRBJ1-5): DVKVTQSSRYLVKRTGEKVFLECVQDMDHENMFWYRQDPGLGLRLIYFSYDVKMKEKGDIPEGYSVSREKKERFSLILESASTNQTSMYLCASSYSTGESGTQHFGDGTRLSIL.

By sample fraction, this clone is large. The CDR3: CASSRGRGSNQPQHF. CDR3 DNA sequence: TGTGCCAGCAGTCGGGGCCGGGGTAGCAATCAGCCCCAGCATTTT. The V and J genes are TRBV6-1 and TRBJ1-5; perhaps TRBD1 as D (5 bases). Trimming pared 5 bases from V and 0 bases from J, leaving 11 bases between. From germline, CDR1 is MNHNS and CDR2 SASEGT. There are 15 residues in the CDR3.

The V and J genes are TRBV11-2 and TRBJ2-2; no firm D call. CDR3 length: 16 amino acids. Trimming shortened V by 2 bases and J by 0 bases, and 10 bases separated the two germline ends. Germline V CDR1 and CDR2: SGHAT, FQNNGV. The CDR3 DNA reads TGTGCCAGCAGCTTACAACCAATCGCGAACACCGGGGAGCTGTTTTTT. Encoded protein: CASSLQPIANTGELFF.

J is TRBJ2-3 and V is TRBV20-1, with D possibly being TRBD2 (5 bases). Trimming left V 3 bases short and J 2 bases short, with 9 bases between. In germline, CDR1 is DFQATT, CDR2 SNEGSKA (reference sequence). The CDR3 spans 13 residues. The CDR3 region has the DNA TGCAGTGCTAGGGGAGCTTCCACAGATACGCAGTATTTT. It specifies CSARGASTDTQYF.